This T cell receptor (beta chain) is from a study of breast tumors, draining lymph nodes, adjacent tissues (dated by TCRdb to about 2016). Turning to the overall study: In breast cancer patients, the study compared the TCR beta repertoires of tumor, adjacent nontumor tissue and axillary lymph nodes. The study was designed to assess the relationships and possible T-cell exchange between tumor, surrounding tissue and draining lymph node repertoires in human breast cancer. General conclusions and limits of the study: The data were judged consistent with most tumor T cells deriving from the lymph node and then expanding within tumor tissue. Tumor and nontumor tissue repertoires were found to be significantly more similar in luminal-like than in basal-like breast cancer. The conclusion that tumor T cells originate in lymph nodes was framed as consistent with a hypothesis rather than directly demonstrated. T-cell repertoire diversity in tumors was found to be lower than in lymph nodes but higher than in nontumor tissue, and preferential V and J gene usage was observed.

V ends up 3 bases short and J 6 bases short, with an unmatched junction base count of 4. For CDR1 and CDR2, the germline V gene (reference sequence) lists LGHDT and YNNKEL. Its CDR3 holds 15 amino acids, cysteine through phenylalanine. The DNA shown is the 45-base CDR3, in frame from base 1. Ten or more counts support this clonotype. Its target antigen remains unknown. Base qualities are not at hand, and no much larger clone is one base apart. The lymph node samples were taken from the axillary draining lymph nodes of breast cancer patients. Instrument used: Illumina HiSeq 2000. TCR beta chain libraries were generated by multiplex PCR amplification. The amplified TCR beta chain products were analyzed by high-throughput sequencing. Through fastp at Q25 and MiXCR, TCRdb rebuilt clones from the public reads, retaining in-frame beta chains. Rows matching on CDR3 protein sequence are summarized as one entry with the most common DNA and genes. This sample gives fewer than 300,000 distinct CDR3 sequences in total; about 30% of them show up just once. Together, the top ten hold roughly 1.5% of the sample.

The chain is made from TRBV3-1 and TRBJ2-1, and TRBD2 matches 11 of the central bases. The specimen sequenced was axillary lymph node tissue. The TCR was taken from a female donor with breast cancer. Some clones in this sample may be carry-over from other donors' samples. At the DNA level, the sequence is TGTGCCAGCAGCCATCCCACTAGCGGGAGCAATGAGCAGTTCTTC. It specifies CASSHPTSGSNEQFF.